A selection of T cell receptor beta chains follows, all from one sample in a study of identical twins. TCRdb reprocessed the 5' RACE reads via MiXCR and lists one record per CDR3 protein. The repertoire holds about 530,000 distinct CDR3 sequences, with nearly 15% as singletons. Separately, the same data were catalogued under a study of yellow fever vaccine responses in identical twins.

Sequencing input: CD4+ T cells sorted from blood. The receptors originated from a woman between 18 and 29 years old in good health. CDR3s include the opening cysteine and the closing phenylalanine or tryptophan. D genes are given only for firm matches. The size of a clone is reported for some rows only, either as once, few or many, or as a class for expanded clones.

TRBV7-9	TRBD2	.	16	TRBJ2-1	CASSLAASGGYNEQFF	TGTGCCAGCAGCTTAGCGGCTAGCGGGGGATACAATGAGCAGTTCTTC
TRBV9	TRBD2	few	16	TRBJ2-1	CASSVEPGGIYNEQFF	TGTGCCAGCAGCGTTGAACCGGGGGGAATATACAATGAGCAGTTCTTC
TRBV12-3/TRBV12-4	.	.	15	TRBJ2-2	CASSLGGGATGELFF	TGTGCCAGCAGTTTGGGTGGCGGGGCCACCGGGGAGCTGTTTTTT
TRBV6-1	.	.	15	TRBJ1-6	CASTPLSAGGEALHF	TGTGCCAGCACCCCGCTAAGCGCGGGGGGGGAGGCCCTCCACTTT
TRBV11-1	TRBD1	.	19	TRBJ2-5	CASARWGRGFVGYQETQYF	TGTGCCAGCGCTCGGTGGGGCAGGGGGTTCGTAGGGTACCAAGAGACCCAGTACTTC
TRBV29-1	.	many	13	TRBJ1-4	CSVVTGYREKLFF	TGCAGCGTTGTAACCGGCTATAGGGAAAAACTGTTTTTT
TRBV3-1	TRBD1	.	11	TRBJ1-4	CASLGQGKLFF	TGTGCCAGCTTGGGACAGGGAAAACTGTTTTTT
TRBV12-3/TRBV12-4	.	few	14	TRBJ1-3	CASSSQGYSDTIYF	TGTGCCAGCAGCTCGCAGGGGTATAGCGACACCATATATTTT
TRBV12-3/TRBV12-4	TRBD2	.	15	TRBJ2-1	CASSLWASGSSEQFF	TGTGCCAGCAGTTTGTGGGCTAGCGGGAGCAGTGAGCAGTTCTTC
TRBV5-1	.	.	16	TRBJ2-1	CASSPGGGSDSGEQFF	TGCGCCAGCAGCCCGGGGGGCGGGTCCGACTCGGGTGAGCAGTTCTTC
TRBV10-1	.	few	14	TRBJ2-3	CASSELHRADTQYF	TGCGCCAGCAGTGAGCTTCACAGGGCAGATACGCAGTATTTT
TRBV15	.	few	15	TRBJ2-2	CATSREGSGTGELFF	TGTGCCACCAGCAGAGAAGGGTCAGGCACCGGGGAGCTGTTTTTT
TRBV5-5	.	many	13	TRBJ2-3	CASSSVYLDTQYF	TGTGCCAGCAGCTCCGTTTATTTAGATACGCAGTATTTT
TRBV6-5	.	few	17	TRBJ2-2	CASSYRFGQGSTGELFF	TGTGCCAGCAGTTACAGGTTTGGCCAGGGGAGCACCGGGGAGCTGTTTTTT
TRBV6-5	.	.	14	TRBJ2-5	CASSYSGGQETQYF	TGTGCCAGCAGTTACTCGGGCGGCCAAGAGACCCAGTACTTC
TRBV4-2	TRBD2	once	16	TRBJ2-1	CASSQEGSGSGNEQFF	TGTGCCAGCAGCCAAGAAGGGAGCGGGAGTGGAAATGAGCAGTTCTTC
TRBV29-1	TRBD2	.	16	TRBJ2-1	CSAGTSGRPGYNEQFF	TGCAGCGCCGGGACTAGCGGGAGGCCCGGCTACAATGAGCAGTTCTTC
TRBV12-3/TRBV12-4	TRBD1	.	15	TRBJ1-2	CASSSRGRDFYGYTF	TGTGCCAGCAGTTCTAGGGGGCGAGACTTCTATGGCTACACCTTC
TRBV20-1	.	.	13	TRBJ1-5	CSARTQADQPQHF	TGCAGTGCTAGAACCCAGGCGGATCAGCCCCAGCATTTT
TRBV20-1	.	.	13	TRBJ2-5	CSARGLGPETQYF	TGCAGTGCTAGGGGACTCGGGCCAGAGACCCAGTACTTC
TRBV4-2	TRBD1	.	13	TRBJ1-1	CASSQDRGVGAFF	TGTGCCAGCAGCCAGGACAGGGGAGTAGGAGCTTTCTTT
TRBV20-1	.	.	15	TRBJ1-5	CSARDATGLFQPQHF	TGCAGTGCTAGAGATGCCACAGGTCTTTTTCAGCCCCAGCATTTT
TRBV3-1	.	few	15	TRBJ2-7	CASSHRGLSSYEQYF	TGTGCCAGCAGCCACCGCGGATTAAGCTCCTACGAGCAGTACTTC
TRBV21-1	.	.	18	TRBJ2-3	CASSKAWHHGVSTDTQYF	TGTGCCAGCAGCAAAGCCTGGCACCACGGGGTCTCCACAGATACGCAGTATTTT
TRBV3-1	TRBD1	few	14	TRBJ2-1	CASSQATGHVGWFF	TGTGCCAGCAGCCAAGCGACAGGGCACGTGGGATGGTTCTTC
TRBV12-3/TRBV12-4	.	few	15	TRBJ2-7	CASSPTEEGRYEQYF	TGTGCCAGCAGTCCGACCGAAGAGGGGCGGTACGAGCAGTACTTC
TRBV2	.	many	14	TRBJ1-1	CASSTGMTGTEAFF	TGTGCCAGCAGTACGGGAATGACGGGGACTGAAGCTTTCTTT
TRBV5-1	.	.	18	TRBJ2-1	CASSLRNPGLGSYNEQFF	TGCGCCAGCAGCTTAAGAAACCCGGGACTCGGCTCCTACAATGAGCAGTTCTTC
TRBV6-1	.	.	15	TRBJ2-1	CASQPNSGGGGEQFF	TGTGCCAGCCAGCCTAACTCCGGAGGGGGCGGTGAGCAGTTCTTC
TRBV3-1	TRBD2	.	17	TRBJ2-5	CASSQGALLAGRETQYF	TGTGCCAGCAGCCAAGGAGCCCTACTAGCGGGAAGGGAGACCCAGTACTTC
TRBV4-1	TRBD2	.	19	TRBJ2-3	CASSLNPGTSGRATDTQYF	TGCGCCAGCAGCCTAAACCCGGGGACTAGCGGGAGGGCAACAGATACGCAGTATTTT